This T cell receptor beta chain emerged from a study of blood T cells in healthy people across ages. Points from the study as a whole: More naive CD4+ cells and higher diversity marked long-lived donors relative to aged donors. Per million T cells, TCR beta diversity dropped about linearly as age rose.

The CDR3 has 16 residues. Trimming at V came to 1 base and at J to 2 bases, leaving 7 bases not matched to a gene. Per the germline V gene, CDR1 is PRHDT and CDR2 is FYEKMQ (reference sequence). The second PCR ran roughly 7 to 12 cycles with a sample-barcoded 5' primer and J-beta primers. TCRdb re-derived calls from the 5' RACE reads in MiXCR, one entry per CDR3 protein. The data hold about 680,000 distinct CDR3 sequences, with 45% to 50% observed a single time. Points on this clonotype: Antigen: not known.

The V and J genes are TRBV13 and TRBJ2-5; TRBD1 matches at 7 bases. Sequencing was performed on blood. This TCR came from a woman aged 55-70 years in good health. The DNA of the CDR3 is TGTGCCAGCAGCTTAGCTTCGGGACAGCAACAAGAGACCCAGTACTTC. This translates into CASSLASGQQQETQYF.